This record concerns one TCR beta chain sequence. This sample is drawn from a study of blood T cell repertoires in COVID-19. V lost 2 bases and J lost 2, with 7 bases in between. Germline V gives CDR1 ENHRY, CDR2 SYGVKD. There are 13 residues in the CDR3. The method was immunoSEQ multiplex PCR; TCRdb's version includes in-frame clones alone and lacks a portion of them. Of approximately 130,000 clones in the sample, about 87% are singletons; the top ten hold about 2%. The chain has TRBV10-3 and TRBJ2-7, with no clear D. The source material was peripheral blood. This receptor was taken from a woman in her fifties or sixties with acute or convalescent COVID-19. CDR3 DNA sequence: TGTGCCATCAGTGAGAACAGAGCCTACGAGCAGTACTTC. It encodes CAISENRAYEQYF.